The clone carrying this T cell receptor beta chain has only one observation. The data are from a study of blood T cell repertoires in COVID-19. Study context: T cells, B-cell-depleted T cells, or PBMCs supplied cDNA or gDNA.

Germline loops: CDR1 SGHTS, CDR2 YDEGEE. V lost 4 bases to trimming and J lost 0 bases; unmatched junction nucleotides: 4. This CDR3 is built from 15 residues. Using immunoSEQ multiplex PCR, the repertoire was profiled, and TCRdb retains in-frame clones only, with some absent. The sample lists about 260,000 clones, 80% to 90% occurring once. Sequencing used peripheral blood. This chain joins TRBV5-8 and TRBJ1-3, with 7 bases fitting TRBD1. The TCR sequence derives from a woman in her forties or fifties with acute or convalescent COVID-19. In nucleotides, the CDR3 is TGTGCCAGCAGCCGGGACAGAAGCTCTGGAAACACCATATATTTT. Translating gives CASSRDRSSGNTIYF.